This T cell receptor beta chain was documented in a study of cytomegalovirus exposure and HLA in healthy donors. Across the study: The Caucasian-associated ancestry cluster held 65% to 85% of over 350 genotyped donors.

The ends lost 1 base at V and 8 bases at J; junction bases unmatched: 7. The CDR3 sequence is 15 residues long. The germline V gene encodes CDR1 SEHNR and CDR2 FQNEAQ (reference sequence). The PCR made use of 60 Vbeta and 13 Jbeta primers. Sequencing used immunoSEQ multiplex PCR; TCRdb keeps in-frame clones, though not all of them. The profile covers 220,000 or so clones, with about 74% appearing a single time and about 1.9% taken by the ten largest. The chain uses TRBV7-9 and TRBJ2-3; 9 nucleotides match TRBD2. Source material: PBMCs. This TCR derives from a woman aged 30 to 39 in good health and CMV-seronegative. The CDR3 sequence: CASSLGAGGPGTQYF. In nucleotides, the CDR3 is TGTGCCAGCAGCTTAGGTGCGGGAGGGCCGGGTACGCAGTATTTT.